The clone carrying this T cell receptor (beta chain) was detected once. This sample stems from a study of blood T cell repertoires in COVID-19. Study background: Sample material is recorded as cDNA or gDNA derived from T cells, B-cell-depleted T cells, or PBMCs.

Here immunoSEQ multiplex PCR was the method, and the copy in TCRdb shows in-frame clones only, minus some. The repertoire consists of fewer than 500,000 clones, with approximately 88% occurring once and the leading ten covering 0.95% to 1%. Participants were aged roughly 18 to 100 years from approximately 25 US areas. The sequenced material came from PBMCs or T cells enriched from blood (not recorded which). The TCR originated in a woman younger than 45 with acute COVID-19.

The CDR3 loop reads CASSPGQGLVESGYTF. The CDR3 DNA follows: TGTGCCAGCAGCCCGGGACAGGGTCTTGTGGAGAGTGGCTACACCTTC. J is TRBJ1-2 and V is TRBV5-4; 9 nucleotides align to TRBD1. CDR1 is SGHNT, CDR2 YYREEE, per germline (reference sequence). The CDR3 has 16 amino acids. Losses at the gene ends were 4 bases for V and 7 bases for J; bases not matched to a gene: 14.